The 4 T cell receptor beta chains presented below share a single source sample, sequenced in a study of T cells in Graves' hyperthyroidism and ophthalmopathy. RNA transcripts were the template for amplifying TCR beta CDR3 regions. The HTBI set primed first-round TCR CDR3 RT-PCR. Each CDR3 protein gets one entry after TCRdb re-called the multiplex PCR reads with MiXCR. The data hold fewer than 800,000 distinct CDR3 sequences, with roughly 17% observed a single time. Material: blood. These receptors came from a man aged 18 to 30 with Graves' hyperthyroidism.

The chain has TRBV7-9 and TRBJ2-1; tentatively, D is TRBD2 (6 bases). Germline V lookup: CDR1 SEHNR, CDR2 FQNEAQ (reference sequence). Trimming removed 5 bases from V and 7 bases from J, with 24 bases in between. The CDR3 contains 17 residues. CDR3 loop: CASSHPLGGILTNEQFF. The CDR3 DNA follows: TGTGCCAGCAGCCACCCCCTTGGGGGGATACTAACTAATGAGCAGTTCTTC.

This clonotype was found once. The CDR3 bases are TGTGCCAGCAGTGAAGTTAACAGAGAAGCTTTCTTT. Protein product: CASSEVNREAFF. This chain connects TRBV6-1 to TRBJ1-1; no definite D call. CDR1 and CDR2 from the germline V gene are MNHNS and SASEGT. V shed 1 base and J shed 8 bases, with 8 bases lying between them. The CDR3 contains 12 residues.

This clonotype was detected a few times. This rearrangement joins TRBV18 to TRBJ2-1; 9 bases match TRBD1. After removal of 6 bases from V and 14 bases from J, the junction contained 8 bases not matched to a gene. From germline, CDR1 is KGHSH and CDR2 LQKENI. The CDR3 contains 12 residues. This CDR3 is CASSPVDRGKFF. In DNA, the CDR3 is TGTGCCAGCTCTCCAGTCGACAGGGGGAAGTTCTTC.

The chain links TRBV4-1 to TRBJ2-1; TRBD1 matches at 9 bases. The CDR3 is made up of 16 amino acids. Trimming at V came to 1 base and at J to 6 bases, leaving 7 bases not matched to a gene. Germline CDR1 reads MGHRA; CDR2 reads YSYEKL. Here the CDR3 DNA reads TGCGCCAGCAGCCAAGGCCGGGGACAGGGTAGCAATGAGCAGTTCTTC. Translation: CASSQGRGQGSNEQFF.